Listed below are T cell receptor beta chains from one sample, sequenced in a study of OX40 agonist ivuxolimab in advanced cancers. Profiled with immunoSEQ multiplex PCR; TCRdb holds only in-frame clones, not every one. The data show 50,000 or so clones, more than 85% seen once. This specimen was CD4+ or CD8+ T cells sorted from blood, taken in a trial of the OX40 agonist ivuxolimab. These receptors came from an adult with an advanced solid tumor such as melanoma, head and neck, liver or kidney cancer. The CDR3 runs from the conserved cysteine through the conserved F or W. A D gene is named only where the DNA matches it firmly. The listing skips clone size in some rows; elsewhere it reads once, few, many or a size class.

size	D	V	J	DNA	CDR3
NA	TRBD2	TRBV4-1	TRBJ2-5	TGCGCCAGTACCTTGGGGAGGGGCCAAGAGACCCAGTACTTC	CASTLGRGQETQYF
NA	NA	TRBV15	TRBJ1-2	TGTGCCACCAGCAGTTCCGCCGGGGGAGGGTGGAATGGCTACACCTTC	CATSSSAGGGWNGYTF
NA	NA	TRBV7-9	TRBJ1-5	TGTGCCAGCAGCTCGGGGAGTCAGCCCCAGCATTTT	CASSSGSQPQHF
NA	TRBD1	TRBV6-5	TRBJ1-2	TGTGCCAGCAGTTACTCCGGACAGGGGGTTTATGGCTACACCTTC	CASSYSGQGVYGYTF
NA	NA	TRBV4-1	TRBJ1-1	TGCGCCAGCAGCCAAGGGGGCGGGAACACTGAAGCTTTCTTT	CASSQGGGNTEAFF
NA	NA	TRBV4-1	TRBJ2-4	TGCGCCAGCAGCCATGGCCCCCCCTCCCAAAACATTCAGTACTTC	CASSHGPPSQNIQYF
NA	NA	TRBV6-1	TRBJ2-2	TGTGCCAGCAGTGAACCGTTAACCGGGGAGCTGTTTTTT	CASSEPLTGELFF
NA	NA	TRBV6-5	TRBJ2-7	TGTGCCAGCAGTTTCCAGGGAAGCTCCTACGAGCAGTACTTC	CASSFQGSSYEQYF
NA	NA	TRBV7-9	TRBJ2-3	TGTGCCAGCAGCTACACAGATACGCAGTATTTT	CASSYTDTQYF
NA	NA	TRBV5-6	TRBJ1-2	TGTGCCAGCAGCTTGGCCGACTTTATTGGTTATGGCTACACCTTC	CASSLADFIGYGYTF
NA	NA	TRBV27	TRBJ1-3	TGTGCCAGCAGTTTAGCGGTCAACTCTGGAAACACCATATATTTT	CASSLAVNSGNTIYF
NA	TRBD1	TRBV19	TRBJ1-6	TGTGCCAGTAGTATGACAGGGCGTTATTCACCCCTCCACTTT	CASSMTGRYSPLHF
NA	TRBD2	TRBV18	TRBJ2-2	TGTGCCAGCTCACCACCCGGAGTAGCGGGAAACACCGGGGAGCTGTTTTTT	CASSPPGVAGNTGELFF
NA	NA	TRBV7-6	TRBJ2-1	TGTGCCAGCAGCCAGTATACTTCGGGACCCTTCCCGCAGTTCTTC	CASSQYTSGPFPQFF
NA	NA	TRBV11-2	TRBJ2-5	TGTGCCAGCAGCCCCCTGACACCATCGCAAGAGACCCAGTACTTC	CASSPLTPSQETQYF
NA	NA	TRBV30	TRBJ2-7	TGTGCCTGGGACCAAGGGGCCTACGAGCAGTACTTC	CAWDQGAYEQYF
NA	NA	TRBV21-1	TRBJ1-3	TGTGCCAGCAGCAAATGGGAGGAGACCTCAAGGGATCCTGGAAACACCATATATTTT	CASSKWEETSRDPGNTIYF
NA	NA	TRBV27	TRBJ2-3	TGTGCCAGCAGTTTATCGTCTAGCACAGATACGCAGTATTTT	CASSLSSSTDTQYF
NA	TRBD1	TRBV11-2	TRBJ2-1	TGTGCCAGCAGCTTAGGAGGGGGCAAATCCTCCTACAATGAGCAGTTCTTC	CASSLGGGKSSYNEQFF
NA	NA	TRBV29-1	TRBJ2-3	TGCAGCGTTGAAAGAGACAGCACAGATACGCAGTATTTT	CSVERDSTDTQYF
NA	TRBD2	TRBV10-2	TRBJ2-2	TGCGCCAGCAGTGGGCTAGCGGGAGGGCCGGGATACACCGGGGAGCTGTTTTTT	CASSGLAGGPGYTGELFF
NA	NA	TRBV13	TRBJ1-1	TGTGCCAGCAGCTTAGGGACGAGGGGGAAGGCTGAAGCTTTCTTT	CASSLGTRGKAEAFF
NA	TRBD1	TRBV5-6	TRBJ1-2	TGTGCCAGCAGCTTGGGGGGACAGCTCTATGGCTACACCTTC	CASSLGGQLYGYTF
NA	TRBD2	TRBV27	TRBJ2-1	TGTGCCAGCAGTTTAATACTAGCGGGGGGTGGCAGTGAGCAGTTCTTC	CASSLILAGGGSEQFF
NA	NA	TRBV19	TRBJ1-2	TGTGCCAGTAGTATCGACTATGGCTACACCTTC	CASSIDYGYTF
NA	NA	TRBV14	TRBJ2-5	TGTGCCAGCAGCCAAGAGCGGAGGGTAGAGACCCAGTACTTC	CASSQERRVETQYF
NA	NA	TRBV20-1	TRBJ1-3	TGCAGTGCTAGACCTATAAACACCATATATTTT	CSARPINTIYF
NA	NA	TRBV5-6	TRBJ1-5	TGTGCCAGCAGCACTATGGGCCCCAATCAGCCCCAGCATTTT	CASSTMGPNQPQHF
NA	TRBD1	TRBV27	TRBJ2-5	TGTGCCAGCAGTTTGGGACAGGGGAGGGAGACCCAGTACTTC	CASSLGQGRETQYF
once	NA	TRBV4-1	TRBJ2-5	TGCGCCAGCAGCCCCTCGGGAGAGACCCAGTACTTC	CASSPSGETQYF
NA	NA	TRBV7-6	TRBJ1-5	TGTGCCAGCAGCTTAGGGGGGCTCAATCAGCCCCAGCATTTT	CASSLGGLNQPQHF
NA	TRBD1	TRBV2	TRBJ1-1	TGTGCCAGCAGTGGGGACAGGGGGCAGGAGACTGAAGCTTTCTTT	CASSGDRGQETEAFF
NA	TRBD1	TRBV6-1	TRBJ2-3	TGTGCCAGCAGTGAAAGCCGGGGACAGGACACAGATACGCAGTATTTT	CASSESRGQDTDTQYF
few	NA	TRBV6-5	TRBJ1-5	TGTGCCAGCAGCCCATACTCAGGTAGCAATCAGCCCCAGCATTTT	CASSPYSGSNQPQHF
NA	TRBD1	TRBV19	TRBJ2-3	TGTGCCAGTAGTACAACAGGGGTATCCACAGATACGCAGTATTTT	CASSTTGVSTDTQYF
NA	TRBD1	TRBV12-5	TRBJ1-1	TGTGCTAGTGGTTCCCAGGGGGAAATGACTGAAGCTTTCTTT	CASGSQGEMTEAFF
NA	NA	TRBV9	TRBJ2-7	TGTGCCAGCAGCGTAGGTGGGGCTGGCGAGCAGTACTTC	CASSVGGAGEQYF
NA	NA	TRBV7-9	TRBJ2-2	TGTGCCAGCAGCTTAGCGGCAAGACCGAACACCGGGGAGCTGTTTTTT	CASSLAARPNTGELFF
NA	NA	TRBV28	TRBJ1-4	TGTGCCAGCAGTTCCTCGCAGACGAGTAATGAAAAACTGTTTTTT	CASSSSQTSNEKLFF
NA	NA	TRBV21-1	TRBJ1-6	TGTGCCAGCAGCCTCGAGGGCCAGGCCCTTAGGCCCCTCCACTTT	CASSLEGQALRPLHF
NA	NA	TRBV5-1	TRBJ1-1	TGCGCCAGCAGCTTCCAGGGATGGGGGAACACTGAAGCTTTCTTT	CASSFQGWGNTEAFF
NA	TRBD1	TRBV19	TRBJ1-5	TGTGCCAGTATAGGACAGGGGTATCAGCCCCAGCATTTT	CASIGQGYQPQHF
NA	TRBD1	TRBV10-1	TRBJ2-1	TGCGCCAGCATGGGACAGGGGTTCCGTTGGGGGAGATACAATGAGCAGTTCTTC	CASMGQGFRWGRYNEQFF